The rows below give T cell receptor beta chains drawn from one sample of a study of T cell responses to AZD1222 COVID-19 vaccine. Repertoires were generated with immunoSEQ multiplex PCR, while TCRdb's copy carries only in-frame clones and drops some. Of more than 100,000 clones in the sample, around nine tenths were seen once. The sample consisted of peripheral blood, taken on day 0 of AZD1222 vaccination. The receptors stem from an adult in good health. The CDR3 runs from the conserved cysteine through the conserved F or W. A D gene is named only where the DNA matches it firmly. Clone sizes are given selectively: once, few, many, or a class where the clone is expanded.

D	J	size	V	DNA	CDR3
TRBD1	TRBJ2-3	-	TRBV25-1	TGTGCCAGCAGTGACCGACAGGGGAGGACAGATACGCAGTATTTT	CASSDRQGRTDTQYF
-	TRBJ2-1	-	TRBV7-6	TGTGCCAGCAGCCCACGACAGTCGGGCAGCTCCTACAATGAGCAGTTCTTC	CASSPRQSGSSYNEQFF
-	TRBJ2-5	-	TRBV5-1	TGCGCCAGCAGCTTGAGGATGTACCAAGAGACCCAGTACTTC	CASSLRMYQETQYF
-	TRBJ1-1	-	TRBV28	TGTGCCAGCAGTCTTGCAGGGTCGAACACTGAAGCTTTCTTT	CASSLAGSNTEAFF
-	TRBJ1-1	-	TRBV25-1	TGTGCCAGCCTAGGACACACGAACACTGAAGCTTTCTTT	CASLGHTNTEAFF
-	TRBJ2-7	many	TRBV5-5	TGTGCCAGCAGCTTGGGTGGGGGACCCACGGGCGAGCAGTACTTC	CASSLGGGPTGEQYF
-	TRBJ2-3	-	TRBV20-1	TGCAGTGCTGGGGTTACAGATACGCAGTATTTT	CSAGVTDTQYF
-	TRBJ1-1	-	TRBV18	TGTGCCAGCTCACAGACCCGGGTCTATAACACTGAAGCTTTCTTT	CASSQTRVYNTEAFF
-	TRBJ2-5	-	TRBV5-1	TGCGCCAGCAGCTTGGATGTAGGTGGGGATACCCAGTACTTC	CASSLDVGGDTQYF
TRBD2	TRBJ2-3	-	TRBV5-4	TGTGCCAGCAGCTTGAATGGCGGGGGGGGATTGGAGACGCAGTATTTT	CASSLNGGGGLETQYF
-	TRBJ1-5	once	TRBV3-1/TRBV3-2	TGTGCCAGCAGCTATGGATCGAAAGGACAGCCCCAGCATTTT	CASSYGSKGQPQHF
-	TRBJ1-3	-	TRBV29-1	TGCAGCGTTATCCCTGACTCTGGAAACACCATATATTTT	CSVIPDSGNTIYF
-	TRBJ2-7	-	TRBV4-1	TGCGCCAGCAGCCAAAAGGACAGCTACGAGCAGTACTTC	CASSQKDSYEQYF
TRBD2	TRBJ2-3	few	TRBV30	TGTGCCTGGATACCTAGCGGGAGTACAGATACGCAGTATTTT	CAWIPSGSTDTQYF
TRBD2	TRBJ2-5	-	TRBV25-1	TGTGCCAGCTCCTTGACGGGAGGAGGGCAAGAGACCCAGTACTTC	CASSLTGGGQETQYF
TRBD1	TRBJ2-7	-	TRBV11-2	TGTGCCAGCAGCATACAGGGGTTTGAGCAGTACTTC	CASSIQGFEQYF
-	TRBJ1-1	-	TRBV27	TGTGCCAGCATGAGTTACCCCGCGGTTGGGGGCACTGAAGCTTTCTTT	CASMSYPAVGGTEAFF
-	TRBJ1-3	-	TRBV5-4	TGTGCCAGCAGCGCCGGGCCGGGTCCCATTGGGCGAAACACCATATATTTT	CASSAGPGPIGRNTIYF
-	TRBJ1-5	-	TRBV5-6	TGTGCCAGCAGCTTAGGGGGGAGTCAGCCCCAGCATTTT	CASSLGGSQPQHF
TRBD1	TRBJ2-7	-	TRBV5-1	TGCGCCAGCAGCTTGGCGGGCGGGGCAGGGGGCGACGAGCAGTACTTC	CASSLAGGAGGDEQYF
TRBD1	TRBJ1-4	-	TRBV5-1	TGCGCCAGCAGCCCGGACAGGGGAAATGAAAAACTGTTTTTT	CASSPDRGNEKLFF
-	TRBJ1-2	-	TRBV9	TGTGCCAGCAGCGCAGTAGACAGAAACTATGGCTACACCTTC	CASSAVDRNYGYTF
TRBD2	TRBJ2-2	once	TRBV11-2	TGTGCCAGCTCCCAACGGGGGGGACTCACCGGGGAGCTGTTTTTT	CASSQRGGLTGELFF
-	TRBJ1-3	-	TRBV6-5	TGTGCCAGCAGTTCGGACAGAAGTTCTGGAAACACCATATATTTT	CASSSDRSSGNTIYF
-	TRBJ2-1	once	TRBV5-1	TGCGCCAGCAGCCCCACCGCCGGTTACAATGAGCAGTTCTTC	CASSPTAGYNEQFF
-	TRBJ2-5	-	TRBV7-9	TGTGCCAGCAGCTTAGAGGTGGGCATACAAGAGACCCAGTACTTC	CASSLEVGIQETQYF
-	TRBJ1-3	once	TRBV7-2	TGTGCCAGCAGCTTAGCCCACGGAGGCTCTGGAAACACCATATATTTT	CASSLAHGGSGNTIYF
TRBD2	TRBJ2-7	-	TRBV27	TGTGCCAGCAGTTGGACTAGCGGGAGGGCGATCTACGAGCAGTACTTC	CASSWTSGRAIYEQYF
-	TRBJ2-7	-	TRBV7-2	TGTGCCAGCAGCCCCGAGGCCTACGAGCAGTACTTC	CASSPEAYEQYF
-	TRBJ1-2	-	TRBV18	TGTGCCAGCTCACCACTGGGCCAGGGCGACTATGGCTACACCTTC	CASSPLGQGDYGYTF
-	TRBJ2-7	-	TRBV5-1	TGCGCCAGCAGCTTGAGTGGGCCCCAGGTAGACGAGCAGTACTTC	CASSLSGPQVDEQYF
-	TRBJ2-5	once	TRBV5-4	TGTGCCAGCAGCTTGGACCGGGCCCTGGGAGAGACCCAGTACTTC	CASSLDRALGETQYF
-	TRBJ2-7	-	TRBV12-3/TRBV12-4	TGTGCCAGCAGATTATCCTGGGGGGAGCAGTACTTC	CASRLSWGEQYF
-	TRBJ1-4	once	TRBV7-8	TGTGCCAGCAGCGAGACGCACGGCGTGAGGGGTGAAAAACTGTTTTTT	CASSETHGVRGEKLFF
-	TRBJ2-7	-	TRBV5-1	TGCGCCAGCAGCTTCCTTTCCAGCCCCTCCTACGAGCAGTACTTC	CASSFLSSPSYEQYF
TRBD2	TRBJ2-7	once	TRBV19	TGTGCCAGTAGTCTCGGACTAGCGGGAGCCTACGAGCAGTACTTC	CASSLGLAGAYEQYF
TRBD1	TRBJ1-1	-	TRBV29-1	TGCAGCGTCCAGACAGGGGGGAACACTGAAGCTTTCTTT	CSVQTGGNTEAFF
-	TRBJ1-3	-	TRBV10-3	TGTGCCATCAGTTCTCCCTCTGGAAACACCATATATTTT	CAISSPSGNTIYF
-	TRBJ2-7	-	TRBV21-1	TGTGCCAGCAGCAGATCGACAGGGCGGGTATACTCCTACGAGCAGTACTTC	CASSRSTGRVYSYEQYF
-	TRBJ2-1	-	TRBV19	TGTGCCAGTAGTCTAACCCCCCGGGGGACCACCGATGAGCAGTTCTTC	CASSLTPRGTTDEQFF
-	TRBJ1-1	once	TRBV6-4	TGTGCCAGCAGTCTGTCAGAGAACACTGAAGCTTTCTTT	CASSLSENTEAFF
TRBD1	TRBJ2-7	-	TRBV18	TGTGCCAGCTCACCACCGACAGGGTACTACGAGCAGTACTTC	CASSPPTGYYEQYF
-	TRBJ1-1	-	TRBV7-2	TGTGCCAGCAGCTCTGGTGGGGCATTGAACACTGAAGCTTTCTTT	CASSSGGALNTEAFF
-	TRBJ1-2	-	TRBV15	TGTGCCACCAGCCCCAGGTTTACCTATGGCTACACCTTC	CATSPRFTYGYTF
-	TRBJ2-1	-	TRBV11-3	TGTGCCAGCAGCTTAGGAGGGCAGGGGAACTACAATGAGCAGTTCTTC	CASSLGGQGNYNEQFF
TRBD1	TRBJ1-5	-	TRBV19	TGTGCCAGCGCTCGACAGGGAAATCAGCCCCAGCATTTT	CASARQGNQPQHF
TRBD1	TRBJ1-2	-	TRBV10-3	TGTGCCATCAGTCCTCAGACAGGGGGCTGGAGCTATGGCTACACCTTC	CAISPQTGGWSYGYTF
TRBD1	TRBJ1-2	-	TRBV6-5	TGTGCCAGCAGGCGCCCGGGACAGCTTAACTATGGCTACACCTTC	CASRRPGQLNYGYTF
-	TRBJ2-1	many	TRBV7-9	TGTGCCAGCAGCCCACAGGGTTTCTCCTACAATGAGCAGTTCTTC	CASSPQGFSYNEQFF
-	TRBJ1-1	-	TRBV16	TGTGCCAGCAGCCAAAACTGGGCGACGAACACTGAAGCTTTCTTT	CASSQNWATNTEAFF
TRBD2	TRBJ2-7	-	TRBV10-2	TGCGCCAGTACCGGGACTAGCGGGAGGTACGAGCAGTACTTC	CASTGTSGRYEQYF
-	TRBJ2-1	-	TRBV9	TGTGCCAGCAGCGTAGCCGCTGTCGGACAGGAGCAGTTCTTC	CASSVAAVGQEQFF
-	TRBJ2-7	-	TRBV5-1	TGCGCCAGCAGCTCTAGTCCCTTCTCCTCCTACGAGCAGTACTTC	CASSSSPFSSYEQYF
TRBD1	TRBJ1-6	few	TRBV14	TGTGCCAGCAGCCTCCACAGGGGCTCACCCCTCCACTTT	CASSLHRGSPLHF
-	TRBJ1-2	-	TRBV10-2	TGCGCCAGCAGTGATTCTCCCAGTAACTATGGCTACACCTTC	CASSDSPSNYGYTF
-	TRBJ1-5	-	TRBV19	TGTGCCAGTATGCCGTCCGGGGATGGCAATCAGCCCCAGCATTTT	CASMPSGDGNQPQHF
TRBD2	TRBJ2-1	few	TRBV6-5	TGTGCCAGTCGGGACTACGTCAATGAGCAGTTCTTC	CASRDYVNEQFF
TRBD2	TRBJ2-5	-	TRBV27	TGTGCCAGCAGTTTATCAGGGCCGAGGGCTAGCGGGGTACAAGAGACCCAGTACTTC	CASSLSGPRASGVQETQYF
-	TRBJ1-6	-	TRBV10-2	TGCGCCAGCAGTGAGTCGGGGTCTGTGAATTCACCCCTCCACTTT	CASSESGSVNSPLHF
TRBD1	TRBJ1-1	-	TRBV7-2	TGTGCCAGCAGCTCACAGGGGGGAAACACTGAAGCTTTCTTT	CASSSQGGNTEAFF